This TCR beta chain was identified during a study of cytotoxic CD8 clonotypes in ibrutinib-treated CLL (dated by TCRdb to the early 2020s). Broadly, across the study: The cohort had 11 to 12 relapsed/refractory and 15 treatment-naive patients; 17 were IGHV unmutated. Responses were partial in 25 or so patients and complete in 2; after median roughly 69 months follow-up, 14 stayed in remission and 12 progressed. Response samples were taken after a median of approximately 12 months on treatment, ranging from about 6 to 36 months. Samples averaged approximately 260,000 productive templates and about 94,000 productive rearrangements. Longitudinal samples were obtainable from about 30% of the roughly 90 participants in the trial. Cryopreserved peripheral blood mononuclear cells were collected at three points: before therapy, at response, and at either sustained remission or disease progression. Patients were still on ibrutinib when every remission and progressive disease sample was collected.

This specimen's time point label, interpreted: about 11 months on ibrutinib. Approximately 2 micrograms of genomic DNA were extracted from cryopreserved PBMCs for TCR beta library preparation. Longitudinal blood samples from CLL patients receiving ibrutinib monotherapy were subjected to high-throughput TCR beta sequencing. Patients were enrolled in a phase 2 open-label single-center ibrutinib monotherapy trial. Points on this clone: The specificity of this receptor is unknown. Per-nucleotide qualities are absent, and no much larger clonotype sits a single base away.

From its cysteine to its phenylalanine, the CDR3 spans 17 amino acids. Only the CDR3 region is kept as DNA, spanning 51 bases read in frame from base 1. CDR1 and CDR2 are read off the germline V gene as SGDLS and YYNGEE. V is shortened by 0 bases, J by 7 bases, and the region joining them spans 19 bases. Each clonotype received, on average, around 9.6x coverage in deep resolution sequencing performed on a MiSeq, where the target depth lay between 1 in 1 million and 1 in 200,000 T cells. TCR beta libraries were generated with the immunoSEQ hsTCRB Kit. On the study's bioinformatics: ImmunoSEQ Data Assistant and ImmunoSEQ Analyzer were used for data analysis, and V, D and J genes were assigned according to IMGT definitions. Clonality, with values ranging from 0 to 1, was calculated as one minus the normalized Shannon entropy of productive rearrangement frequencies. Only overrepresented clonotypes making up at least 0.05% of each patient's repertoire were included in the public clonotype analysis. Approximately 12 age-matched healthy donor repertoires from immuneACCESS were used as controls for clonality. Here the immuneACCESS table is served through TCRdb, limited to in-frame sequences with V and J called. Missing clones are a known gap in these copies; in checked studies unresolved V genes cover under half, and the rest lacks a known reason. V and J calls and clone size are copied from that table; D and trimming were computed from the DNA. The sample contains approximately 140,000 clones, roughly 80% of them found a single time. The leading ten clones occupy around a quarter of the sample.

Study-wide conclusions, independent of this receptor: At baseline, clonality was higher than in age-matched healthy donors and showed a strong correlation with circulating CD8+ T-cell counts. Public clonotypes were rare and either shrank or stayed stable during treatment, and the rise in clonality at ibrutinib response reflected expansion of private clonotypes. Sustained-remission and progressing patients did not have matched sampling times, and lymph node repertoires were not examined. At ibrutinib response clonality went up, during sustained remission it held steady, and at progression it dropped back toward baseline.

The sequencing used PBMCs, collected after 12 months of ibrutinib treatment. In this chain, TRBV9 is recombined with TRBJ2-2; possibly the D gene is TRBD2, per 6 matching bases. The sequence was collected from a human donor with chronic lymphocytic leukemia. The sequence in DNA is TGTGCCAGCAGCGTAGGCGGGACCGGAAACACTGGCGGGGAGCTGTTTTTT. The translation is CASSVGGTGNTGGELFF.